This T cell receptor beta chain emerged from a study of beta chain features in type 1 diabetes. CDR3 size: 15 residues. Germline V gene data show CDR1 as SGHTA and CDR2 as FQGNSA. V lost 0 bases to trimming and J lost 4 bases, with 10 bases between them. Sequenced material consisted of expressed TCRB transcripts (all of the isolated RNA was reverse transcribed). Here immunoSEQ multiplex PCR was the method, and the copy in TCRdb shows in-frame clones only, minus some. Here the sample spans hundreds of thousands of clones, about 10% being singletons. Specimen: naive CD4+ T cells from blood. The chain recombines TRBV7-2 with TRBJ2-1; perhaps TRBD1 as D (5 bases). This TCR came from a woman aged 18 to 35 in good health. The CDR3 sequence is CASSLAGVVYNEQFF. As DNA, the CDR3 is TGTGCCAGCAGCTTAGCAGGGGTGGTGTACAATGAGCAGTTCTTC.